The entry that follows covers one TCR beta chain sequence. Antigen specificity is unknown. V shed 1 base, J shed 6 bases, and the junction held 13 bases outside the gene matches. The germline gives CDR1 SGHTA, CDR2 FQGNSA. This CDR3 is built from 19 residues. This entry comes from a study of post-analysis software for immune sequencing data. Findings and caveats of the study: Controls had significantly higher normalized Chao1 diversity than multiple sclerosis patients. Same-batch preparations were strongly co-clustered by F measure. Patients carried roughly 5 TRBV segments more frequently than controls did, and TRBV5-6, TRBV5-1 and TRBV20-1 were among them.

The authors incorporated unique molecular identifiers into the TCR beta cDNA libraries. The T cell input of roughly 0.9 to 11 million gave a few hundred thousand cDNA molecules. TCRdb re-called the PCR reads through MiXCR, storing one row per CDR3 protein. The table records about 430,000 distinct CDR3 sequences, about 40% of them present only once. The clonotype originates from a girl aged 2 to 9 with multiple sclerosis. Material: blood. The rearrangement links TRBV7-2 to TRBJ2-1; 12 bases match TRBD2. The CDR3 DNA follows: TGTGCCAGCAGCTTAGTGAGCGGGCTACTAGCGGGGGGCCTCAATGAGCAGTTCTTC. As protein: CASSLVSGLLAGGLNEQFF. Full variable domain (missing parts from reference TRBV7-2 and TRBJ2-1): GAGVSQSPSNKVTEKGKDVELRCDPISGHTALYWYRQSLGQGLEFLIYFQGNSAPDKSGLPSDRFSAERTGGSVSTLTIQRTQQEDSAVYLCASSLVSGLLAGGLNEQFFGPGTRLTVL.